Listed below are T cell receptor beta chains from one sample, sequenced in a study of T cell responses to AZD1222 COVID-19 vaccine. Data came from immunoSEQ multiplex PCR; TCRdb stores just in-frame clones and leaves some out. The table records 90,000 to 120,000 clones, 85% to 95% of them present only once. The input for sequencing was peripheral blood, taken 28 days after the second AZD1222 dose. These receptors originate from an adult who received the AZD1222 COVID-19 vaccine. CDR3s include the opening cysteine and the closing phenylalanine or tryptophan. D genes are given only for firm matches. Not all rows give a size; the values are once, few, many and, for expanded clones, a class.

V gene,D gene,clone size,J gene,CDR3 protein,CDR3 DNA
TRBV10-3,-,-,TRBJ2-7,CAISESPGTGYEQYF,TGTGCCATCAGTGAGTCGCCAGGGACTGGTTACGAGCAGTACTTC
TRBV20-1,-,-,TRBJ2-2,CSASLADGELFF,TGCAGTGCTAGTCTAGCAGACGGGGAGCTGTTTTTT
TRBV5-1,-,-,TRBJ2-1,CASSSRAPLNEQFF,TGCGCCAGCAGTTCGAGGGCTCCCCTCAATGAGCAGTTCTTC
TRBV7-9,TRBD2,once,TRBJ2-7,CASSVGLAGPYEQYF,TGTGCCAGCAGCGTGGGACTAGCGGGCCCCTACGAGCAGTACTTC
TRBV5-1,-,-,TRBJ2-5,CASSLPRGSEETQYF,TGCGCCAGCAGCCTGCCGAGGGGATCCGAAGAGACCCAGTACTTC
TRBV5-8,-,-,TRBJ2-1,CASSPGTVYNEQFF,TGTGCCAGCAGTCCTGGGACTGTCTACAATGAGCAGTTCTTC
TRBV7-2,-,-,TRBJ2-3,CASSLGTSSDTQYF,TGTGCCAGCAGCTTAGGCACCTCATCGGATACGCAGTATTTT
TRBV7-9,TRBD1,-,TRBJ2-7,CASSLGQGLTYEQYF,TGTGCCAGCAGCTTGGGACAGGGACTAACCTACGAGCAGTACTTC
TRBV2,-,-,TRBJ1-6,CASSLGAFSYNSPLHF,TGTGCCAGCAGTTTGGGGGCCTTCTCCTATAATTCACCCCTCCACTTT
TRBV2,TRBD1,-,TRBJ1-5,CASSGGGQSNQPQHF,TGTGCCAGCAGTGGAGGGGGACAGAGCAATCAGCCCCAGCATTTT
TRBV28,-,-,TRBJ2-7,CASSWGGVYYEQYF,TGTGCCAGCAGTTGGGGGGGCGTATATTACGAGCAGTACTTC
TRBV28,TRBD1,-,TRBJ1-1,CASTPAGGPEAFF,TGTGCCAGCACCCCGGCAGGGGGGCCTGAAGCTTTCTTT